A selection of T cell receptor beta chains follows, all from one sample in a study of blood T cell repertoires in COVID-19. Using immunoSEQ multiplex PCR, the repertoire was profiled, and TCRdb retains in-frame clones only, with some absent. The repertoire includes roughly 95,000 clones, 82% of them detected once, and about 17% sits in the top ten. Sequenced: peripheral blood. The receptor source for this set is a man aged 80 or over with acute or convalescent COVID-19. Both conserved end residues are part of each CDR3. A D gene is named only where the DNA matches it firmly. The size entry is marked missing in some rows and otherwise reads once, few, many or a size class.

d_gene: TRBD2
len: 14
v_gene: TRBV19
j_gene: TRBJ2-1
abundance: NA
CDR3aa: CASTRGDSYNEQFF
CDR3nt: TGTGCCAGTACACGGGGGGACTCCTACAATGAGCAGTTCTTC

d_gene: NA
len: 16
v_gene: TRBV11-2
j_gene: TRBJ1-1
abundance: NA
CDR3aa: CASSLAAGGWDTEAFF
CDR3nt: TGTGCCAGCAGCTTAGCTGCCGGGGGATGGGACACTGAAGCTTTCTTT

d_gene: NA
len: 15
v_gene: TRBV27
j_gene: TRBJ2-2
abundance: NA
CDR3aa: CASSLSIRGAGELFF
CDR3nt: TGTGCCAGCAGTTTAAGTATCAGGGGTGCCGGGGAGCTGTTTTTT

d_gene: NA
len: 11
v_gene: TRBV11-2
j_gene: TRBJ2-3
abundance: NA
CDR3aa: CASSFGSQSYF
CDR3nt: TGTGCCAGCAGCTTCGGGTCTCAATCCTATTTT

d_gene: NA
len: 17
v_gene: TRBV7-2
j_gene: TRBJ2-3
abundance: NA
CDR3aa: CASSLGRRTVIGDTQYF
CDR3nt: TGTGCCAGCAGCTTAGGGAGGAGGACGGTGATCGGGGATACGCAGTATTTT

d_gene: TRBD1
len: 15
v_gene: TRBV5-1
j_gene: TRBJ1-3
abundance: NA
CDR3aa: CASSPGTASGNTIYF
CDR3nt: TGCGCCAGCAGCCCGGGGACAGCCTCTGGAAACACCATATATTTT

d_gene: NA
len: 14
v_gene: TRBV6-6
j_gene: TRBJ2-1
abundance: NA
CDR3aa: CASKRLGLRNEQFF
CDR3nt: TGTGCCAGCAAGAGGCTTGGCTTGAGGAATGAGCAGTTCTTC

d_gene: TRBD2
len: 18
v_gene: TRBV28
j_gene: TRBJ2-7
abundance: NA
CDR3aa: CASSPRGGLAGANYEQYF
CDR3nt: TGTGCCAGCAGTCCCCGGGGGGGACTTGCGGGGGCCAACTACGAGCAGTACTTC

d_gene: NA
len: 16
v_gene: TRBV30
j_gene: TRBJ1-2
abundance: few
CDR3aa: CAWSLRARTLNYGYTF
CDR3nt: TGTGCCTGGAGCCTCAGGGCCCGGACCCTTAACTATGGCTACACCTTC

d_gene: NA
len: 15
v_gene: TRBV7-9
j_gene: TRBJ2-1
abundance: NA
CDR3aa: CASSRNSKSYNEQFF
CDR3nt: TGTGCCAGCAGCCGGAACAGCAAATCCTACAATGAGCAGTTCTTC

d_gene: NA
len: 16
v_gene: TRBV4-3
j_gene: TRBJ2-2
abundance: once
CDR3aa: CASSQGSTAGREELFF
CDR3nt: TGCGCCAGCAGCCAAGGCAGTACGGCGGGTAGGGAGGAGCTGTTTTTT

d_gene: TRBD2
len: 15
v_gene: TRBV19
j_gene: TRBJ2-1
abundance: few
CDR3aa: CASSITSGRESEQFF
CDR3nt: TGTGCCAGTAGTATTACTAGCGGGAGGGAGAGTGAGCAGTTCTTC

d_gene: TRBD2
len: 15
v_gene: TRBV18
j_gene: TRBJ2-5
abundance: NA
CDR3aa: CASSSLAGGQETQYF
CDR3nt: TGTGCCAGCTCATCACTAGCGGGGGGACAAGAGACCCAGTACTTC

d_gene: TRBD1
len: 18
v_gene: TRBV7-2
j_gene: TRBJ2-4
abundance: NA
CDR3aa: CASSLSLLRGPAKNIQYF
CDR3nt: TGTGCCAGCAGCTTGTCCCTCCTCAGGGGGCCTGCCAAAAACATTCAGTACTTC

d_gene: NA
len: 16
v_gene: TRBV5-1
j_gene: TRBJ1-6
abundance: NA
CDR3aa: CASSPGSPSYNSPLHF
CDR3nt: TGCGCCAGCAGCCCAGGGTCTCCCTCCTATAATTCACCCCTCCACTTT

d_gene: TRBD1
len: 12
v_gene: TRBV6-5
j_gene: TRBJ2-7
abundance: NA
CDR3aa: CASRSTGFEQYF
CDR3nt: TGTGCCAGCAGGTCGACAGGGTTCGAGCAGTACTTC

d_gene: NA
len: 14
v_gene: TRBV7-2
j_gene: TRBJ2-5
abundance: once
CDR3aa: CASSLAGRRETQYF
CDR3nt: TGTGCCAGCAGCTTAGCTGGTAGGAGGGAGACCCAGTACTTC

d_gene: NA
len: 13
v_gene: TRBV3-1/TRBV3-2
j_gene: TRBJ2-7
abundance: NA
CDR3aa: CASSQAGTYEQYF
CDR3nt: TGTGCCAGCAGCCAGGCAGGGACCTACGAGCAGTACTTC

d_gene: TRBD2
len: 15
v_gene: TRBV29-1
j_gene: TRBJ2-5
abundance: once
CDR3aa: CSVGGTSFNEETQYF
CDR3nt: TGCAGCGTTGGGGGGACTAGCTTTAATGAAGAGACCCAGTACTTC

d_gene: TRBD2
len: 15
v_gene: TRBV5-6
j_gene: TRBJ2-2
abundance: once
CDR3aa: CASSLYREGTGGLFF
CDR3nt: TGTGCCAGCAGCTTGTATCGGGAGGGCACCGGGGGGCTGTTTTTT

d_gene: TRBD1
len: 14
v_gene: TRBV5-6
j_gene: TRBJ1-1
abundance: NA
CDR3aa: CASRRQGLNTEAFF
CDR3nt: TGTGCCAGCAGACGACAGGGACTGAACACTGAAGCTTTCTTT